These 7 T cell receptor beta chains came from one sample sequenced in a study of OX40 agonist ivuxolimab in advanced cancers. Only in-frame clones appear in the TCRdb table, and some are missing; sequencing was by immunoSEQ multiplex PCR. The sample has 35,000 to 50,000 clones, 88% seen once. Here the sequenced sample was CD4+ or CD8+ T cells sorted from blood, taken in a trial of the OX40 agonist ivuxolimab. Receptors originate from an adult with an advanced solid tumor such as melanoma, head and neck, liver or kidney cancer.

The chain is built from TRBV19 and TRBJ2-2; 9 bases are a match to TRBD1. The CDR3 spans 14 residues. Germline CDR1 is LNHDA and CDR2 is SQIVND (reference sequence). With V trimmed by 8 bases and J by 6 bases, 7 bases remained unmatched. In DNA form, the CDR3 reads TGTGCCAGTGCCGGGACAGGGTTTCCCGGGGAGCTGTTTTTT. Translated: CASAGTGFPGELFF.

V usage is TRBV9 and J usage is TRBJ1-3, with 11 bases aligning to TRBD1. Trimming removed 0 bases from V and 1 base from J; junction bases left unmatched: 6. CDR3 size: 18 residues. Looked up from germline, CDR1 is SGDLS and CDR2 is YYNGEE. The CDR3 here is CASSVESGQGASGNTIYF. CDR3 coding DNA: TGTGCCAGCAGCGTAGAGTCTGGACAGGGGGCTTCTGGAAACACCATATATTTT.

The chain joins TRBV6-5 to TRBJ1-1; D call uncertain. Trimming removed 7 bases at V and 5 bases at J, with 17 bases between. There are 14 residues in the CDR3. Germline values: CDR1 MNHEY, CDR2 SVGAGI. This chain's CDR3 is CASTTLAGATEAFF. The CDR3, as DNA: TGTGCCAGCACCACTCTAGCGGGCGCGACTGAAGCTTTCTTT.

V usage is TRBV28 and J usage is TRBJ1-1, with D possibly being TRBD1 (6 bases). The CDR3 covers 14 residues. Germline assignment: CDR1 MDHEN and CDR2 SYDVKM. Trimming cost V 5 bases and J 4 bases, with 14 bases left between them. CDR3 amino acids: CASSLRGLGTEAFF. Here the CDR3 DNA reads TGTGCCAGCAGTCTAAGGGGGTTAGGCACTGAAGCTTTCTTT. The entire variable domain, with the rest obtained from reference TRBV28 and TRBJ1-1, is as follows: DVKVTQSSRYLVKRTGEKVFLECVQDMDHENMFWYRQDPGLGLRLIYFSYDVKMKEKGDIPEGYSVSREKKERFSLILESASTNQTSMYLCASSLRGLGTEAFFGQGTRLTVV.

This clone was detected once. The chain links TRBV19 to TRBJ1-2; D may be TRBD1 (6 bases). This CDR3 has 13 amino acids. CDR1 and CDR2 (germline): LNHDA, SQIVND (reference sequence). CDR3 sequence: CVSSLGGDYGYTF. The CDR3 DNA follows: TGTGTCTCGTCATTGGGGGGCGACTATGGCTACACCTTC.

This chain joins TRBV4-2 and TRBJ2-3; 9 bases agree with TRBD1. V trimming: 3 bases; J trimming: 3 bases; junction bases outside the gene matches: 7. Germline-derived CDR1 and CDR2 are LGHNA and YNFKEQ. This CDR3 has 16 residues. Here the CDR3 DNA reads TGTGCCAGCAGCCAGCTCCGGGACAGGGAAACAGATACGCAGTATTTT. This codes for CASSQLRDRETDTQYF.

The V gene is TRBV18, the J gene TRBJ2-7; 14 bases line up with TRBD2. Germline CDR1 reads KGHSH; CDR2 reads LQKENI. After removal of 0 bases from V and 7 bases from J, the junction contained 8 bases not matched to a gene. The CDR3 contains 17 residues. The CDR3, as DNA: TGTGCCAGCTCACCACCAAGACTAGCGGGAGGGCTTGGGGAGCAGTACTTC. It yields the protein CASSPPRLAGGLGEQYF.